The clone carrying this T cell receptor (beta chain) was recorded at least ten times. Its antigen remains unidentified. The CDR3 covers 13 residues. Germline loops: CDR1 DFQATT, CDR2 SNEGSKA (reference sequence). V dropped 4 bases and J dropped 1 base, with 10 bases sitting between them. Arm-PCR of CDR3 regions and iRepertoire HTBI primers were the basis on which TCR beta libraries were built. Study processing details: Segment identification across samples yielded 62 TRBV and about 13 TRBJ segments. TCRdb re-called the multiplex PCR reads through MiXCR, storing one row per CDR3 protein. The authors' filters were not applied to this entry. The sample holds roughly 450,000 distinct CDR3 sequences; approximately 23% are singletons and the top ten take about an eighth. This entry belongs to a study of regulatory T cells in long-lasting Graves disease. Study-level background: Over 5 years on antithyroid drugs plus positive TSH receptor antibodies marked Graves' disease as persistent.

Time point described: persistent/refractory GD, antithyroid drugs over 5 years with positive TRAb. Following extraction of RNA from PBMCs, that RNA was used to make the TCR library. General study points: Accuracy may have suffered from the small sample size. Relative to newly diagnosed Graves' patients, persistent ones had lower TCR diversity.

The clonotype was recovered from a female donor with Graves disease. This chain joins TRBV20-1 and TRBJ1-1; the D is unclear. The sequenced sample was peripheral blood mononuclear cells (PBMCs), obtained when the disease was refractory, from a patient treated with antithyroid drugs. CDR3 in DNA: TGCAGTGCTATGAGAGACCCGAACACTGAAGCTTTCTTT. Protein: CSAMRDPNTEAFF.